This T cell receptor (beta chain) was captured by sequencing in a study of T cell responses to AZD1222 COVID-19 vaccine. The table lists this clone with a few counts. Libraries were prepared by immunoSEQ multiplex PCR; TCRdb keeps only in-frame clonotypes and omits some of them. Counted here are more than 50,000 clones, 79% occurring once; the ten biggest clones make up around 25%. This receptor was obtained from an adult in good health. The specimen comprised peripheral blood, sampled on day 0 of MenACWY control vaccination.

CDR3 coding DNA: TGTGCCAGCAGCTTTTGGGGAGTTAGGGATTCACCCCTCCACTTT. Amino acid sequence: CASSFWGVRDSPLHF. V and J are TRBV5-4 and TRBJ1-6, with unresolved D. This CDR3 has 15 amino acids. V was shortened by 2 bases and J by 8 bases, with 14 bases between the two germline ends. Germline V CDR1 and CDR2: SGHNT, YYREEE (reference sequence). Filled out from reference TRBV5-4 and TRBJ1-6, the complete variable domain reads ETGVTQSPTHLIKTRGQQVTLRCSSQSGHNTVSWYQQALGQGPQFIFQYYREEENGRGNFPPRFSGLQFPNYSSELNVNALELDDSALYLCASSFWGVRDSPLHFGNGTRLTVT.